A single sample gave rise to the 23 T cell receptor beta chains below, sequenced in a study of early T cells in non-severe SARS-CoV-2 infection. TCRdb itself ran the 5' RACE reads through MiXCR, one entry per CDR3 protein. The sample carries 60,000 or so distinct CDR3 sequences, about 9.8% recorded once. The sample consisted of whole blood. The receptors stem from an adult who was a healthcare worker with PCR-confirmed SARS-CoV-2 infection or an uninfected control (not recorded which).

This clonotype was picked up many times. The chain employs TRBV29-1 and TRBJ2-1, with 8 bases that match TRBD2. The length of the CDR3 is 14 residues. In germline, CDR1 is SQVTM, CDR2 ANQGSEA. V was pared by 7 bases and J by 10 bases, with 15 bases of the junction left unmatched. This CDR3 is CSARTSRGDREQFF. The CDR3 DNA follows: TGCAGCGCTCGGACTAGCCGCGGGGATCGGGAGCAGTTCTTC.

The table lists this clonotype with a few counts. The chain joins TRBV13 to TRBJ2-7; tentative D call: TRBD2 (5 bases). The CDR3 is 16 residues long. Trimming took 5 bases from V and 0 from J, leaving 17 bases between them. Looked up from germline, CDR1 is PRHDT and CDR2 is FYEKMQ (reference sequence). The chain's CDR3 is CASSQGQTSGSYEQYF. CDR3 bases: TGTGCCAGCAGCCAAGGGCAGACCAGCGGCTCCTACGAGCAGTACTTC.

This clonotype has ten or more counts. The rearrangement links TRBV7-2 to TRBJ2-3; unclear D gene. V lost 1 base, J lost 4 bases, and 9 bases lay in between. This CDR3 comprises 14 residues. Looked up from germline, CDR1 is SGHTA and CDR2 is FQGNSA. Here the CDR3 DNA reads TGTGCCAGCAGCTTAGACCCCTCATCAGATACGCAGTATTTT. As protein: CASSLDPSSDTQYF.

This clonotype was seen many times. The gene calls are TRBV20-1 and TRBJ2-7; D may be TRBD2 (6 bases). This CDR3 has 15 amino acids. Trimming pared 4 bases from V and 2 bases from J, leaving 18 bases between. Germline values: CDR1 DFQATT, CDR2 SNEGSKA (reference sequence). The CDR3 nucleotides are TGCAGTGCTATCCGTCTCTCCCCGGGGGCCTACGAGCAGTACTTC. Translation gives CSAIRLSPGAYEQYF.

This clonotype has only a few counts. The chain joins TRBV13 to TRBJ2-1, with 8 bases matching TRBD2. The CDR3 totals 17 residues. CDR1 and CDR2 from the germline V gene are PRHDT and FYEKMQ (reference sequence). V was clipped by 3 bases and J by 4 bases; unmatched bases: 11. The DNA for the CDR3 is TGTGCCAGCAGCTTCCTGGCCGCGGGAGGACGGTACAATGAGCAGTTCTTC. The encoded protein is CASSFLAAGGRYNEQFF.

This chain links TRBV20-1 with TRBJ2-7; D unclear. The germline V and J ends were trimmed by 1 base and 5 bases, with 12 bases remaining between them. This CDR3 contains 13 residues. The germline V gene encodes CDR1 DFQATT and CDR2 SNEGSKA (reference sequence). The CDR3 region is CSARGVVKDEQYF. DNA for the CDR3: TGCAGTGCTAGAGGCGTGGTAAAGGACGAGCAGTACTTC.

The table lists this clonotype with a few counts. The chain has TRBV6-5 and TRBJ2-1; a weak D match, TRBD1 (6 bases). Germline-derived CDR1 and CDR2 are MNHEY and SVGAGI. The CDR3 has 15 residues. Trimming removed 7 bases at V and 1 base at J, with 14 bases between. CDR3 nucleotide sequence: TGTGCCAGCATGACCCGGGACAAATCCTACAATGAGCAGTTCTTC. Translation: CASMTRDKSYNEQFF.

In this sample, this clonotype turned up many times. The J gene is TRBJ2-3, the V gene TRBV9; D call uncertain. The germline CDR1 and CDR2 sequences are SGDLS and YYNGEE. CDR3 size: 12 residues. Trimming stripped 3 bases from V and 5 bases from J, with 7 bases between. CDR3 in DNA: TGTGCCAGCAGCGCCGTGGGAGATACGCAGTATTTT. It specifies CASSAVGDTQYF.

This clonotype was seen a handful of times. The chain uses TRBV28 and TRBJ1-4; D is possibly TRBD1 (6 bases). Trimming cost V 9 bases and J 11 bases, with 13 bases left between them. Germline V gene sequence: CDR1 MDHEN, CDR2 SYDVKM. The CDR3 runs 11 residues. The CDR3 DNA is TGTGCCAGTGGGACATTGGCGAAACTGTTTTTT. It translates to CASGTLAKLFF.

This clonotype was counted many times. J is TRBJ2-2 and V is TRBV5-4; 15 positions agree with TRBD2. Germline lookup yields CDR1 SGHNT and CDR2 YYREEE (reference sequence). Losses at the gene ends were 3 bases for V and 5 bases for J; bases not matched to a gene: 5. CDR3 length equals 17 residues. The CDR3 reads CASSSGLAGGGTGELFF. As DNA, the CDR3 is TGTGCCAGCAGCTCCGGACTAGCGGGAGGGGGGACCGGGGAGCTGTTTTTT.

This clonotype occurred a few times. The V gene is TRBV27, the J gene TRBJ1-3; D is undetermined. V shed 6 bases and J shed 4 bases, with 10 bases lying between them. The length of the CDR3 is 13 residues. Germline-derived CDR1 and CDR2 are MNHEY and SMNVEV (reference sequence). The CDR3 reads CASSLEAGNTIYF. The CDR3 DNA reads as TGTGCCAGCAGCTTAGAGGCGGGAAACACCATATATTTT.

This clonotype was counted at least ten times. The germline gene is not matched at one end of the junction; a read error may be the cause. The chain carries TRBV30 and TRBJ2-1; D call uncertain. Germline assignment: CDR1 GTSNPN and CDR2 SVGIG (reference sequence). The length of the CDR3 is 13 residues. CDR3 coding DNA: TGTGCCTGGACAGGCGCGGCTTACAGTGAGCAGTTCTTC. This sequence encodes CAWTGAAYSEQFF.

This clonotype appeared a few times. The chain uses TRBV19 and TRBJ1-1, with D possibly matching TRBD1 (5 bases). The CDR3 totals 14 residues. Germline-derived CDR1 and CDR2 are LNHDA and SQIVND (reference sequence). The ends were cut back, 5 bases at V and 0 bases at J, with 10 bases in the middle. The DNA for the CDR3 is TGTGCCAGTAGTCTACAGGTCATGAACACTGAAGCTTTCTTT. Residues: CASSLQVMNTEAFF.

V and J are TRBV12-3 or TRBV12-4 and TRBJ2-7; D may correspond to TRBD1 or TRBD2 (7 bases each). This CDR3 spans 13 amino acids. Trimming cost V 4 bases and J 9 bases, with 16 bases left between them. The CDR3: CASSSRGDSGQYF. CDR3 DNA sequence: TGTGCCAGCAGTTCTCGGGGGGACAGTGGGCAGTACTTC.

This clonotype was counted at least ten times. This chain connects TRBV6-5 to TRBJ2-3; 7 bases match TRBD1. This CDR3 is built from 14 residues. J lost 3 bases, V lost 8 bases, and 8 bases had no gene match. Germline V CDR1 and CDR2: MNHEY, SVGAGI. In DNA form, the CDR3 reads TGTGCCAGCCTGACAGGGAATGGAACAGATACGCAGTATTTT. Translating it yields CASLTGNGTDTQYF.

This clonotype was recorded at least ten times. The genes are TRBV20-1 and TRBJ1-2; D is uncertain. The germline CDR1 and CDR2 sequences are DFQATT and SNEGSKA (reference sequence). Trimming cost V 3 bases and J 5 bases, with 19 bases left between them. This CDR3 contains 15 residues. CDR3 sequence (DNA): TGCAGTGCTAGTAGACGGTTTCAGTCCGAGTATGGCTACACCTTC. The encoded protein is CSASRRFQSEYGYTF.

The chain is built from TRBV5-6 and TRBJ2-1; 10 nucleotides align to TRBD1. The CDR3 totals 15 residues. J was trimmed by 3 bases and V by 0 bases; bases with no gene match: 0. Looked up from germline, CDR1 is SGHDT and CDR2 is YYEEEE. CDR3 sequence (DNA): TGTGCCAGCAGCTTGGGGGACAGGGGCTACAATGAGCAGTTCTTC. Translating gives CASSLGDRGYNEQFF.

The V call is TRBV12-3 or TRBV12-4, the J call TRBJ2-3; D is unresolved. The CDR3 has 14 residues. Trimming cost V 3 bases and J 0 bases, with 7 bases left between them. CDR3 nucleotides: TGTGCCAGCAGTTTGACAACTAGCACAGATACGCAGTATTTT. Amino acid sequence: CASSLTTSTDTQYF.

Concerning this clonotype itself: One junction end does not reproduce the germline sequence, and a read error may be involved. The chain couples TRBV11-2 to TRBJ1-1; perhaps TRBD1 as D (6 bases). The germline gives CDR1 SGHAT, CDR2 FQNNGV. The CDR3 covers 15 residues. The DNA for the CDR3 is TGTGCCAGCAGCTTAAGACAGGTCGAGAACACTGAAGTTTTCTTT. Translated: CASSLRQVENTEVFF. Together with reference TRBV11-2 and TRBJ1-1, the CDR3 gives the full variable domain: EAGVAQSPRYKIIEKRQSVAFWCNPISGHATLYWYQQILGQGPKLLIQFQNNGVVDDSQLPKDRFSAERLKGVDSTLKIQPAKLEDSAVYLCASSLRQVENTEVFFGQGTRLTVV.

There are a few counts of this clonotype. The chain links TRBV6-5 to TRBJ2-7; D unclear. Trimming stripped 5 bases from V and 9 bases from J, with 17 bases between. The CDR3 has 13 amino acids. Germline V CDR1 and CDR2: MNHEY, SVGAGI. The CDR3 DNA is TGTGCCAGCAGTCCCCGGGCCCTTTTAGGGCAGTACTTC. This sequence encodes CASSPRALLGQYF.

In its sample, this clonotype was seen a few times. This rearrangement joins TRBV7-9 to TRBJ2-2; a possible D gene is TRBD1 (5 bases). V lost 3 bases to trimming and J lost 0 bases, with 11 bases between them. Germline CDR1 is SEHNR and CDR2 is FQNEAQ (reference sequence). This CDR3 has 16 residues. CDR3 residues: CASSFLSGSNTGELFF. The CDR3, as DNA: TGTGCCAGCAGCTTCTTATCAGGGTCGAACACCGGGGAGCTGTTTTTT. Looking up the rest from reference TRBV7-9 and TRBJ2-2 gives the full variable domain: DTGVSQNPRHKITKRGQNVTFRCDPISEHNRLYWYRQTLGQGPEFLTYFQNEAQLEKSRLLSDRFSAERPKGSFSTLEIQRTEQGDSAMYLCASSFLSGSNTGELFFGEGSRLTVL.

The V gene is TRBV9, the J gene TRBJ2-1; 11 bases are shared with TRBD2. The trim removed 2 bases at V and 7 bases at J, leaving 8 bases unmatched. The CDR3 loop spans 16 amino acids. Germline CDR1 is SGDLS and CDR2 is YYNGEE. The CDR3 DNA follows: TGTGCCAGCAGCGTTGTGCCGACTAGCGGGATGAATGAGCAGTTCTTC. Translated, it gives CASSVVPTSGMNEQFF.

This chain connects TRBV5-1 to TRBJ2-1; D is undetermined. V was trimmed by 4 bases and J by 1 base, leaving 15 bases between them. Germline CDR1 is SGHRS and CDR2 is YFSETQ. The CDR3 runs to 16 residues. The CDR3 sequence is CASSLTLGWSYNEQFF. Written as DNA, the CDR3 is TGCGCCAGCAGCCTGACCTTAGGGTGGTCCTACAATGAGCAGTTCTTC.